This TCR beta chain was documented in a study of beta chain features in type 1 diabetes. General study points: Type 1 diabetes patients had moderately but significantly shorter TCRB CDR3s in all four CD4+ subsets.

CDR3 length equals 13 residues. The V gene lost 8 bases and the J gene lost 5 bases, with 12 bases spanning the gap. Germline loops: CDR1 LNHNV, CDR2 YYDKDF (reference sequence). On this clone itself: The antigen remains unidentified.

The study reverse transcribed the entire isolated RNA, so it sequenced expressed TCRB transcripts. TCRdb's table, derived via immunoSEQ multiplex PCR, lists solely in-frame clones and lacks some. There are 400,000 to 450,000 clones in the sample; approximately 15% occur only once, and about 0.034% lies in the top ten. Sequencing input: naive CD4+ T cells from blood. The V gene is TRBV15, the J gene TRBJ2-2; D might be TRBD2 (5 bases). The source is a man aged 30 to 39 in good health. In DNA, the CDR3 is TGTGCCACCCGCCGGGGAGAGACCGGGGAGCTGTTTTTT. It encodes CATRRGETGELFF.